This TCR beta chain was found in a study of identical twins. CDR1 is SGHRS and CDR2 is YFSETQ in the germline V gene. This CDR3 spans 11 amino acids. The V end was cut by 6 bases, the J end by 2 bases, with 5 bases between. TCRdb re-analysed the 5' RACE reads in MiXCR, keeping a single row per CDR3 protein. The top ten hold roughly 14% of the sample, which has approximately 700,000 distinct CDR3 sequences, around a sixth seen once. The data also belong to a second study, concerning T cells expressing NK-cell markers. From that study: The eight sequenced donors comprised seven who were HCMV-seropositive and one who was seronegative. Clarity on HCMV specificity was lacking for the expanded NKG2C+ T cell clones.

The chain joins TRBV5-1 to TRBJ2-5; D gene uncertain. The receptor's source is a woman aged 18-29 years in good health. The source material was PBMCs. This CDR3 reads CASKLQETQYF. For the CDR3, the DNA is TGCGCCAGCAAGCTACAAGAGACCCAGTACTTC.